A single sample is the source of the 10 T cell receptor beta chains below, sequenced in a study of cytomegalovirus exposure and HLA in healthy donors. It was with 60 Vbeta and 13 Jbeta primers that the PCR ran. Some clones are missing from TCRdb's copy, which holds only in-frame ones; the method was immunoSEQ multiplex PCR. The sample has around 180,000 clones, around three quarters seen once; the top ten hold around 6%. Source material: PBMCs. Every receptor here comes from a man in his forties in good health and CMV-seronegative.

The rearrangement uses TRBV7-9 and TRBJ2-7; 8 bases map to TRBD2. The CDR3 extends over 15 amino acids. Trimming cost V 5 bases and J 6 bases; bases outside gene matches: 12. The germline CDR1 and CDR2 sequences are SEHNR and FQNEAQ (reference sequence). CDR3 DNA sequence: TGTGCCAGCAGCCTGGCGGGGGGCCTGACGACCGAGCAGTACTTC. Translating gives CASSLAGGLTTEQYF.

CDR3 nucleotides: TGTGCCAGCAGCCCCCAAGGACAGGGGGCTGGCTACACCTTC. Encoded protein: CASSPQGQGAGYTF. The chain joins TRBV7-2 to TRBJ1-2; 11 nucleotides match TRBD1. V trimming: 5 bases; J trimming: 7 bases; junction bases outside the gene matches: 6. The CDR3 is made up of 14 amino acids. Germline CDR1 reads SGHTA; CDR2 reads FQGNSA.

As concerns this clone: Within the sample, other DNA sequences also encode this same CDR3. This sequence joins TRBV10-3 and TRBJ1-2; D is possibly TRBD1 (6 bases). V lost 8 bases and J 4 bases, leaving 8 bases between the germline ends. Germline CDR1 is ENHRY and CDR2 is SYGVKD. There are 11 residues in the CDR3. CDR3 amino acids: CAIGQTYGYTF. CDR3 in DNA: TGTGCCATCGGACAGACCTATGGCTACACCTTC.

V is TRBV19 and J is TRBJ1-1, with D possibly being TRBD1 (5 bases). The V and J ends lost 5 bases and 1 base respectively, with 14 bases between them. Germline CDR1 is LNHDA and CDR2 is SQIVND (reference sequence). The CDR3 totals 15 residues. The CDR3 spells CASSAFLGENTEAFF. CDR3 nucleotides: TGTGCCAGTAGTGCCTTCCTAGGGGAGAACACTGAAGCTTTCTTT.

V usage is TRBV10-3 and J usage is TRBJ2-1; 7 bases are shared with TRBD1. V lost 0 bases, J lost 8 bases, and 7 bases stayed unmatched. The CDR3 runs 15 residues. CDR1 and CDR2 from the germline V gene are ENHRY and SYGVKD. CDR3 amino acids: CAISESIDRVHEQFF. DNA of the CDR3: TGTGCCATCAGTGAGTCCATTGACAGGGTGCATGAGCAGTTCTTC.

The chain links TRBV9 to TRBJ1-1, with no clear D. V was trimmed by 4 bases and J by 1 base, leaving 11 bases between them. CDR1 is SGDLS and CDR2 is YYNGEE in the germline V gene. The CDR3 covers 14 residues. The CDR3 loop reads CASSPHSTNTEAFF. The DNA for the CDR3 is TGTGCCAGCAGCCCCCACAGCACGAACACTGAAGCTTTCTTT.

CDR3 coding DNA: TGTGCCAGCAGTGCGGGAAACAGGGCAAATACGCAGTATTTT. Translated, it gives CASSAGNRANTQYF. The chain has TRBV2 and TRBJ2-3; D perhaps matches TRBD1 (6 bases). Trimming pared 4 bases from V and 7 bases from J, leaving 15 bases between. Germline-derived CDR1 and CDR2 are SNHLY and FYNNEI. The CDR3 extends over 14 amino acids.

The rearrangement joins TRBV7-9 to TRBJ2-1; 7 bases agree with TRBD2. Germline V gene lookup returns CDR1 SEHNR and CDR2 FQNEAQ (reference sequence). Germline trimming cut 3 bases from V and 8 bases from J; bases unmatched to any gene: 16. The CDR3 extends over 17 amino acids. CDR3: CASSFPAASGPTDEQFF. In DNA, the CDR3 is TGTGCCAGCAGCTTCCCGGCGGCTAGCGGACCCACCGATGAGCAGTTCTTC.

The J gene is TRBJ2-1, the V gene TRBV9, with a possible D match to TRBD2 (5 bases). This CDR3 is built from 18 residues. Germline V gives CDR1 SGDLS, CDR2 YYNGEE. The V and J ends lost 0 bases and 1 base respectively, with 17 bases between them. The CDR3 region has the DNA TGTGCCAGCAGCGTAGGGGCGGGCCCCGCCGGGTCCTACAATGAGCAGTTCTTC. Its protein is CASSVGAGPAGSYNEQFF.

This chain joins TRBV5-1 and TRBJ2-3; TRBD2 matches 7 bases. Trimming removed 4 bases from V and 2 bases from J; junction bases left unmatched: 10. The CDR3 contains 16 residues. In germline, CDR1 is SGHRS, CDR2 YFSETQ. The CDR3 sequence is CASSPWLSGNTDTQYF. CDR3 in DNA: TGCGCCAGCAGCCCGTGGTTAAGCGGGAACACAGATACGCAGTATTTT.